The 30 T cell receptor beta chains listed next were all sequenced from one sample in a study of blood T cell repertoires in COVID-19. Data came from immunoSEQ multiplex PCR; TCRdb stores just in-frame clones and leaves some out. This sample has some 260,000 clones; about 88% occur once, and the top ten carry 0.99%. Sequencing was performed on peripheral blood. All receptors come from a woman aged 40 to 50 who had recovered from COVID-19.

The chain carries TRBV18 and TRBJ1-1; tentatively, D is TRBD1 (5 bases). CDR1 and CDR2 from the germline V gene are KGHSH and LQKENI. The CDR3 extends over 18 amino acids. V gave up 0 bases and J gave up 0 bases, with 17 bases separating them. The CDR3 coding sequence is TGTGCCAGCTCACCACCGGGGGGACCCCCGTCAGTGAACACTGAAGCTTTCTTT. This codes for CASSPPGGPPSVNTEAFF.

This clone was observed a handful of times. The CDR3 DNA is TGTGCCAGCAGCCAGGACAACAGGAACACTGAAGCTTTCTTT. Protein: CASSQDNRNTEAFF. The rearrangement links TRBV7-2 to TRBJ1-1, with D possibly being TRBD1 (5 bases). This CDR3 has 14 amino acids. V lost 5 bases and J lost 1, with 11 bases in between. Germline V lookup: CDR1 SGHTA, CDR2 FQGNSA.

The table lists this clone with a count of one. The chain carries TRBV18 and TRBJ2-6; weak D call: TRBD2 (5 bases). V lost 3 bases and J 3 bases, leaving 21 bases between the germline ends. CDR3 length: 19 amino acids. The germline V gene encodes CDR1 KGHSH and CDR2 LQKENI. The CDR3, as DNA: TGTGCCAGCTCACCCCTCCCGGGGTCCTCGACCAGTGGGGCCAACGTCCTGACTTTC. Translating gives CASSPLPGSSTSGANVLTF.

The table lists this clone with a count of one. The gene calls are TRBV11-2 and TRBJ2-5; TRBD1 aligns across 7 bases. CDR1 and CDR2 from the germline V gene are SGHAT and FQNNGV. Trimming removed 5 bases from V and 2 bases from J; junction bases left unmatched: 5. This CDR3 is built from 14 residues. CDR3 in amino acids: CASSRPGQQETQYF. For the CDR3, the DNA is TGTGCCAGCAGCCGCCCGGGACAGCAAGAGACCCAGTACTTC.

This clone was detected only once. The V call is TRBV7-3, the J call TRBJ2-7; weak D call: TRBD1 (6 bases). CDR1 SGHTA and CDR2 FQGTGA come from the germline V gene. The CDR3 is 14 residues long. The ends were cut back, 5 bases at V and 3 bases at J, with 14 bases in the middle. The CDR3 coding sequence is TGTGCCAGCAGCACCGTTGGGGGCCACTACGAGCAGTACTTC. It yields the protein CASSTVGGHYEQYF. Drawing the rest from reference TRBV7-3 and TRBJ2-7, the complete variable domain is GAGVSQTPSNKVTEKGKYVELRCDPISGHTALYWYRQSLGQGPEFLIYFQGTGAADDSGLPNDRFFAVRPEGSVSTLKIQRTERGDSAVYLCASSTVGGHYEQYFGPGTRLTVT.

The CDR3 spells CASSYQTGGLGTQYF. In nucleotides, the CDR3 is TGTGCCAGCAGTTATCAGACGGGAGGGTTAGGGACCCAGTACTTC. The chain has TRBV6-5 and TRBJ2-5; TRBD2 matches at 8 bases. This CDR3 contains 15 residues. V lost 3 bases, J lost 7 bases, and 10 bases stayed unmatched. Germline loops: CDR1 MNHEY, CDR2 SVGAGI.

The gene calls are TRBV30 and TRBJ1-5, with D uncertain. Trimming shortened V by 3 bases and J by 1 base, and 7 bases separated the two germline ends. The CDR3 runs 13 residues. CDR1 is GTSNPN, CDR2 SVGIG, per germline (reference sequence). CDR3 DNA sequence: TGTGCCTGGAGCGCCCGGAGCAATCAGCCCCAGCATTTT. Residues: CAWSARSNQPQHF.

This CDR3 is CASSPHWRERGEQFF. In DNA, the CDR3 is TGTGCCAGCAGCCCCCATTGGCGGGAGAGGGGTGAGCAGTTCTTC. The chain has TRBV7-9 and TRBJ2-1, with 7 bases matching TRBD2. J was trimmed by 9 bases and V by 5 bases; bases with no gene match: 13. The CDR3 totals 15 residues. Germline V CDR1 and CDR2: SEHNR, FQNEAQ (reference sequence).

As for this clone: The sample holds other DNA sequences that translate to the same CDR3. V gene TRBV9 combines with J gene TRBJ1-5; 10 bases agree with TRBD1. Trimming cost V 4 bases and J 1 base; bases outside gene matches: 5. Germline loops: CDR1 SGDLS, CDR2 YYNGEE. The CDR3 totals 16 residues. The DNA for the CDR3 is TGTGCCAGCAGCCCGGGGACAGGGGCGAGCAATCAGCCCCAGCATTTT. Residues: CASSPGTGASNQPQHF.

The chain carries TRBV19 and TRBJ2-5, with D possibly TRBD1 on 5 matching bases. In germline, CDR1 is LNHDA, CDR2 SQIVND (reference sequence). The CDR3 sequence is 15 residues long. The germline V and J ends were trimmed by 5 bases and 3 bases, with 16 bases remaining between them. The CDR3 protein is CASSFWGQGKETQYF. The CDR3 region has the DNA TGTGCCAGTAGTTTTTGGGGCCAGGGCAAAGAGACCCAGTACTTC.

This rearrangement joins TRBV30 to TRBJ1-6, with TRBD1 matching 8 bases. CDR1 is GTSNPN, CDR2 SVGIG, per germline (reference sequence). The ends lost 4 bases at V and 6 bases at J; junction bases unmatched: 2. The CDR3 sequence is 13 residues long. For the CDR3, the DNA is TGTGCCTGGACAGGGGGCGGTAATTCACCCCTCCACTTT. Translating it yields CAWTGGGNSPLHF.

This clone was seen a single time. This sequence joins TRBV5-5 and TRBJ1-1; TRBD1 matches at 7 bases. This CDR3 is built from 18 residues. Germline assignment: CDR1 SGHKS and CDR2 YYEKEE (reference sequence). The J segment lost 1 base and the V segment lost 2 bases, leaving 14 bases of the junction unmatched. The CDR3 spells CASSFSRTQDRRNTEAFF. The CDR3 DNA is TGTGCCAGCAGCTTCTCACGGACTCAGGACAGGCGGAACACTGAAGCTTTCTTT.

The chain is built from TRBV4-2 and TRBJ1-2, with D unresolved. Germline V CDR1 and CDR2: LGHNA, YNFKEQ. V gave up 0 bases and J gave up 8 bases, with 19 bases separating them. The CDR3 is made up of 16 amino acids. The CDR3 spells CASSQEAGRVPMGYTF. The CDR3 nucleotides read TGTGCCAGCAGCCAAGAGGCCGGGAGGGTCCCAATGGGCTACACCTTC.

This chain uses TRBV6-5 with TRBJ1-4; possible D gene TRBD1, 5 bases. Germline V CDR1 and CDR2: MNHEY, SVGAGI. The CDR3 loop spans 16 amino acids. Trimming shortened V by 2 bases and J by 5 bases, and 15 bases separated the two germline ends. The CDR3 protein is CASSYTGWPQNEKLFF. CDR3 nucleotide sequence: TGTGCCAGCAGTTACACAGGTTGGCCCCAAAATGAAAAACTGTTTTTT.

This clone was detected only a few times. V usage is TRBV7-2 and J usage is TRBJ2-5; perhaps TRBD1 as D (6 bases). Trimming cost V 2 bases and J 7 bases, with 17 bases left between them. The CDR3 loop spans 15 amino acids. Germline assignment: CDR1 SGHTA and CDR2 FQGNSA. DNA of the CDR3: TGTGCCAGCAGCTTACAGGGGCCAACATTGGGGACCCAGTACTTC. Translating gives CASSLQGPTLGTQYF.

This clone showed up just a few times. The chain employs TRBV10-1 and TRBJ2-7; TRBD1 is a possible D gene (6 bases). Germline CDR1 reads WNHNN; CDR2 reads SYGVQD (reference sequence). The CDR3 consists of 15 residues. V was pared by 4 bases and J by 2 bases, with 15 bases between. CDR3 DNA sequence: TGCGCCAGCAGTGGGGCCCGAGGACAGACCTACGAGCAGTACGTC. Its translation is CASSGARGQTYEQYV.

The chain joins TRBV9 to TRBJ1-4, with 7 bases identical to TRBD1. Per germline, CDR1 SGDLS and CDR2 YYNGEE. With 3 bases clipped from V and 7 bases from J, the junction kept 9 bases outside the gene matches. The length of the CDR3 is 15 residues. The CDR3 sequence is CASSAQGGLSEKLFF. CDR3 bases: TGTGCCAGCAGCGCCCAGGGGGGTCTGAGTGAAAAACTGTTTTTT. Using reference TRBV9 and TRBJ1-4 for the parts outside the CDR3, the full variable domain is DSGVTQTPKHLITATGQRVTLRCSPRSGDLSVYWYQQSLDQGLQFLIQYYNGEERAKGNILERFSAQQFPDLHSELNLSSLELGDSALYFCASSAQGGLSEKLFFGSGTQLSVL.

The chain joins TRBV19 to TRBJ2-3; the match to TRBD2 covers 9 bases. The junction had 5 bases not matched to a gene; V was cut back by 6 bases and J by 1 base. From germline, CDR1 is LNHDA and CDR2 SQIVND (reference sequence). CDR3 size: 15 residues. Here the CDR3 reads CASRPRTSGTDTQYF. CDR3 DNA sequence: TGTGCCAGTAGACCCCGGACTAGCGGCACAGATACGCAGTATTTT.

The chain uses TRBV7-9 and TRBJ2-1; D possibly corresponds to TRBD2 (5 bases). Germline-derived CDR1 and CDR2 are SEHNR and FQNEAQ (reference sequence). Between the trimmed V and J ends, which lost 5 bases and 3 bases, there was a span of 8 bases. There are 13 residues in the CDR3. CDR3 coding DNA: TGTGCCAGCAGCCCGCGGGTCTACAATGAGCAGTTCTTC. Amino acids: CASSPRVYNEQFF.

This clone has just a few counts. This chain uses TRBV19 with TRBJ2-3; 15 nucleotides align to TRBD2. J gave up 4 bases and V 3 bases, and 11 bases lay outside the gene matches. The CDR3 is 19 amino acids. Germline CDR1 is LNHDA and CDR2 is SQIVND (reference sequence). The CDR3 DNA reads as TGTGCCAGTAGTATGTTCGGACTAGCGGGAGGGCTTTCCCCAGATACGCAGTATTTT. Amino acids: CASSMFGLAGGLSPDTQYF.

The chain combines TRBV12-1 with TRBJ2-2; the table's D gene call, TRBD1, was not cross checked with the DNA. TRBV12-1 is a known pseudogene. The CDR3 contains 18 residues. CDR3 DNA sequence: TGTGCCAGCAGCCCGGGACAGGGCCCCACTCCGAACACCGGGGAGCTGTTTTTT. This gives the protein CASSPGQGPTPNTGELFF.

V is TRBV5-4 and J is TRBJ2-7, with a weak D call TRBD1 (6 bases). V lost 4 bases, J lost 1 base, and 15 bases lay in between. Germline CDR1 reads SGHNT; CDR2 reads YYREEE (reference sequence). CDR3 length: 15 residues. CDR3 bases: TGTGCCAGCAGCCCACAGGGTTTTGGTTCCTACGAGCAGTACTTC. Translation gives CASSPQGFGSYEQYF.

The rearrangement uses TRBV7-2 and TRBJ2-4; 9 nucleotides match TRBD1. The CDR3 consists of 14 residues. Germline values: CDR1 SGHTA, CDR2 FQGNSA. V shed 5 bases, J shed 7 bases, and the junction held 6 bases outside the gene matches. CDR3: CASSPDRGRNIQYF. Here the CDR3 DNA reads TGTGCCAGCAGCCCGGACAGGGGTAGGAACATTCAGTACTTC.

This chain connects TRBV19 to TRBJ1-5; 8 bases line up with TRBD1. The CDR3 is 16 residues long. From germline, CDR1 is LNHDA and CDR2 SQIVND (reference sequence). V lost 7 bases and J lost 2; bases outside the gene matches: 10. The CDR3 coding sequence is TGTGCCAGTACCCAAGGACAGGGTGGTGGCAATCAGCCCCAGCATTTT. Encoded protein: CASTQGQGGGNQPQHF.

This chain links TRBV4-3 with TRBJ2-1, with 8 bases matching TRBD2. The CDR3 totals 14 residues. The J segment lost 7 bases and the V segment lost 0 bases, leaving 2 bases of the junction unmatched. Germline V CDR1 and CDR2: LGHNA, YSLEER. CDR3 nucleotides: TGCGCCAGCAGCCAAGATCGCGGGGGGAATGAGCAGTTCTTC. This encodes CASSQDRGGNEQFF.

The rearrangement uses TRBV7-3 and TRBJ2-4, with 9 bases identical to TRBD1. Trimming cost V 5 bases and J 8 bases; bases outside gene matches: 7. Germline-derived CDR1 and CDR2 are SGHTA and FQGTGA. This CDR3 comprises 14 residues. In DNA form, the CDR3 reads TGTGCCAGCAGCCCCGGACAGGGGAGCCACATTCAGTACTTC. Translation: CASSPGQGSHIQYF.

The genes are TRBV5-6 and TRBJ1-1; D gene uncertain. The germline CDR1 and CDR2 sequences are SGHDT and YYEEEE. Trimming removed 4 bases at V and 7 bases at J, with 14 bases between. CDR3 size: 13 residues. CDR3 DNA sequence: TGTGCCAGCAGCGGCAAGGGAGGAAGTGAAGCTTTCTTT. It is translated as CASSGKGGSEAFF.

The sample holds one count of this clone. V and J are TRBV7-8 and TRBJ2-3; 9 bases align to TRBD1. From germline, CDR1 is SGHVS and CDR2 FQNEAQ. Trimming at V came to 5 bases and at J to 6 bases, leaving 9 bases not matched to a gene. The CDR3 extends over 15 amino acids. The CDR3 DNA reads TGTGCCAGCAGCGTAACAACAGGGGGCGGGGATACGCAGTATTTT. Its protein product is CASSVTTGGGDTQYF.

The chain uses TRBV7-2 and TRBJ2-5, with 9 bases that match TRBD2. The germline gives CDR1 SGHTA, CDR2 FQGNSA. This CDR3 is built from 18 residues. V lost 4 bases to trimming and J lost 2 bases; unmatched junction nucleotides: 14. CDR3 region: CASSSRTSVRRGQETQYF. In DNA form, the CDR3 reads TGTGCCAGCAGCTCCAGGACTAGCGTTCGAAGGGGTCAAGAGACCCAGTACTTC.

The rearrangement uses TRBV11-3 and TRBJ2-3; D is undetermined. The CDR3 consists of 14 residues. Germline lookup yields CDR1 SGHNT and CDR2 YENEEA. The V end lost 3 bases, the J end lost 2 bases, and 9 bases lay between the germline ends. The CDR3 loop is CASSLTPPTDTQYF. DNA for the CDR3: TGTGCCAGCAGCTTGACTCCCCCCACAGATACGCAGTATTTT.